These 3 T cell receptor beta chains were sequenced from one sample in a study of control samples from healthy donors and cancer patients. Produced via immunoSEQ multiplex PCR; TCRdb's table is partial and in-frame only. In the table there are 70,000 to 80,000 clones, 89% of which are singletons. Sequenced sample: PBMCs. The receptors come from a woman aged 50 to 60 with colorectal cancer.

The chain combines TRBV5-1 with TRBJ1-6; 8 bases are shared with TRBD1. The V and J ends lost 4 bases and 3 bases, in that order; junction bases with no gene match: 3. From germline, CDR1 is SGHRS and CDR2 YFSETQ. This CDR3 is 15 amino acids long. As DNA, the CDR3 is TGCGCCAGCAGCCCTGGGACAGGCTATAATTCACCCCTCCACTTT. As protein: CASSPGTGYNSPLHF.

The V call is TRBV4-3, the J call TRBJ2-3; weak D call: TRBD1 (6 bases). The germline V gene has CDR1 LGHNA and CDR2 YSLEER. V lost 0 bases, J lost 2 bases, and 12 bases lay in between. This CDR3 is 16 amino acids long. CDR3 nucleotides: TGCGCCAGCAGCCAAGAGTACAGGGTCAACACAGATACGCAGTATTTT. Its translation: CASSQEYRVNTDTQYF.

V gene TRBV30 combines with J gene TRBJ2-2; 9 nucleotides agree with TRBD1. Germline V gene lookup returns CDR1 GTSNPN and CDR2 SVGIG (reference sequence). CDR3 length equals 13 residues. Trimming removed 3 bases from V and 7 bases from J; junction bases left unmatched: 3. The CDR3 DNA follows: TGTGCCTGGAGGGGACAGGGAGGCGGGGAGCTGTTTTTT. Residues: CAWRGQGGGELFF.